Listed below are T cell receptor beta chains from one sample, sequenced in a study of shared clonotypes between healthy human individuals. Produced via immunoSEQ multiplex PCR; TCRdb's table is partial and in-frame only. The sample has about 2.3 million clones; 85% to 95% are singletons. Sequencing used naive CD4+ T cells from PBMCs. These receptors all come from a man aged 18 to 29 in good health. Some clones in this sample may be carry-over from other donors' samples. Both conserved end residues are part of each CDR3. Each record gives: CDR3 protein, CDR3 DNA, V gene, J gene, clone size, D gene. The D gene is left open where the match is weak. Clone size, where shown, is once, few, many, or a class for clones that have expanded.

CDR3: CASSPRISGTGGGTDTQYF
DNA: TGCGCCAGCAGCCCAAGAATCTCCGGGACAGGGGGAGGCACAGATACGCAGTATTTT
V: TRBV4-1
J: TRBJ2-3
size: .
D: TRBD1

CDR3: CASSLSPGVRSGANVLTF
DNA: TGTGCCAGCAGTTTATCACCAGGCGTTCGGTCTGGGGCCAACGTCCTGACTTTC
V: TRBV27
J: TRBJ2-6
size: .
D: .

CDR3: CSALKVDGYTF
DNA: TGCAGTGCGCTGAAGGTGGATGGCTACACCTTC
V: TRBV20-1
J: TRBJ1-2
size: .
D: .

CDR3: CASSPTGSTDTQYF
DNA: TGTGCCAGCAGCCCGACGGGGAGCACAGATACGCAGTATTTT
V: TRBV7-2
J: TRBJ2-3
size: .
D: .

CDR3: CASSLARGTGDEKLFF
DNA: TGTGCCAGCAGTTTGGCCCGGGGGACAGGGGATGAAAAACTGTTTTTT
V: TRBV27
J: TRBJ1-4
size: .
D: TRBD1

CDR3: CASSKGQRAGGGTGELFF
DNA: TGTGCCAGCAGCAAGGGACAGAGAGCGGGAGGGGGAACCGGGGAGCTGTTTTTT
V: TRBV5-6
J: TRBJ2-2
size: .
D: TRBD2

CDR3: CASSLWGGNQPQHF
DNA: TGTGCCAGCAGCCTCTGGGGAGGCAATCAGCCCCAGCATTTT
V: TRBV28
J: TRBJ1-5
size: .
D: .

CDR3: CASSPAGYGYTF
DNA: TGTGCCAGCAGTCCGGCAGGCTATGGCTACACCTTC
V: TRBV28
J: TRBJ1-2
size: .
D: .

CDR3: CSAWGGTDTQYF
DNA: TGCAGCGCCTGGGGGGGCACAGATACGCAGTATTTT
V: TRBV29-1
J: TRBJ2-3
size: .
D: .

CDR3: CASSNLPGQGRYEQYF
DNA: TGTGCCAGTAGCAACCTACCGGGACAGGGAAGATACGAGCAGTACTTC
V: TRBV19
J: TRBJ2-7
size: once
D: TRBD1

CDR3: CASSWDRGGYEQYF
DNA: TGTGCCAGCAGTTGGGACAGGGGGGGGTACGAGCAGTACTTC
V: TRBV28
J: TRBJ2-7
size: .
D: TRBD1

CDR3: CASSPGGGNEQFF
DNA: TGTGCCAGCAGCCCGGGAGGTGGGAATGAGCAGTTCTTC
V: TRBV28
J: TRBJ2-1
size: .
D: TRBD2

CDR3: CASSFAGGKGQPQHF
DNA: TGTGCCAGCAGCTTTGCGGGGGGCAAGGGGCAGCCCCAGCATTTT
V: TRBV7-2
J: TRBJ1-5
size: .
D: .

CDR3: CASSLSYQGANGELFF
DNA: TGTGCCAGCAGCTTATCGTACCAGGGGGCTAACGGGGAGCTGTTTTTT
V: TRBV11-2
J: TRBJ2-2
size: .
D: TRBD1

CDR3: CASSSGPNYGYTF
DNA: TGTGCCAGCAGTTCGGGTCCTAACTATGGCTACACCTTC
V: TRBV28
J: TRBJ1-2
size: .
D: .

CDR3: CASSFSREAGYTF
DNA: TGTGCCAGCAGCTTTTCCAGGGAGGCTGGCTACACCTTC
V: TRBV11-2
J: TRBJ1-2
size: .
D: .

CDR3: CASSFGGALGDTEAFF
DNA: TGTGCCAGCAGTTTTGGAGGGGCCCTAGGTGACACTGAAGCTTTCTTT
V: TRBV28
J: TRBJ1-1
size: .
D: .

CDR3: CASSDRNGGEQFF
DNA: TGTGCCAGCAGTGACAGAAACGGTGGTGAGCAGTTCTTC
V: TRBV6-4
J: TRBJ2-1
size: .
D: .

CDR3: CASSEDRGDEKLFF
DNA: TGTGCCAGCAGTGAGGACAGGGGGGATGAAAAACTGTTTTTT
V: TRBV2
J: TRBJ1-4
size: .
D: TRBD1

CDR3: CASSRRDTNYEQYF
DNA: TGTGCCAGCAGCCGTCGGGACACCAACTACGAGCAGTACTTC
V: TRBV7-2
J: TRBJ2-7
size: .
D: .

CDR3: CAWSAGVGENTEAFF
DNA: TGTGCCTGGAGTGCAGGGGTGGGAGAGAACACTGAAGCTTTCTTT
V: TRBV30
J: TRBJ1-1
size: few
D: .

CDR3: CASRERDPYEQYF
DNA: TGTGCCAGCAGAGAACGGGACCCCTACGAGCAGTACTTC
V: TRBV6-6
J: TRBJ2-7
size: .
D: .

CDR3: CASSQPGQNAYEQYF
DNA: TGTGCCAGCAGCCAGCCGGGACAGAACGCCTACGAGCAGTACTTC
V: TRBV28
J: TRBJ2-7
size: once
D: TRBD1

CDR3: CASSSDTIRQPFF
DNA: TGTGCCAGCAGCTCGGACACGATAAGACAACCTTTCTTT
V: TRBV7-3
J: TRBJ1-1
size: .
D: .

CDR3: CATSRDGAGGADTQYF
DNA: TGTGCCACCAGCAGAGATGGGGCGGGAGGGGCAGATACGCAGTATTTT
V: TRBV15
J: TRBJ2-3
size: once
D: TRBD2

CDR3: CASSRGQDNEQYF
DNA: TGTGCCAGCTCAAGGGGACAGGACAACGAGCAGTACTTC
V: TRBV18
J: TRBJ2-7
size: .
D: TRBD1

CDR3: CASNIPGARVNTEAFF
DNA: TGTGCCAGCAACATACCCGGTGCAAGGGTGAACACTGAAGCTTTCTTT
V: TRBV28
J: TRBJ1-1
size: once
D: .

CDR3: CASSLNRADTQYF
DNA: TGTGCCAGCAGCTTAAACAGGGCAGATACGCAGTATTTT
V: TRBV7-3
J: TRBJ2-3
size: .
D: .

CDR3: CASSYKAGELFF
DNA: TGTGCCAGCAGCTACAAGGCCGGGGAGCTGTTTTTT
V: TRBV7-3
J: TRBJ2-2
size: .
D: .

CDR3: CASSLPTGRLTDTQYF
DNA: TGTGCCAGCAGTCTCCCGACAGGGCGCCTTACAGATACGCAGTATTTT
V: TRBV28
J: TRBJ2-3
size: .
D: TRBD1

CDR3: CASSLGGFGNTIYF
DNA: TGCGCCAGCAGCCTAGGGGGCTTTGGAAACACCATATATTTT
V: TRBV5-1
J: TRBJ1-3
size: .
D: TRBD1

CDR3: CASSIGGTEFYEQYF
DNA: TGTGCCAGTAGCATCGGGGGGACCGAATTCTACGAGCAGTACTTC
V: TRBV19
J: TRBJ2-7
size: once
D: TRBD2

CDR3: CASSEAGTPYEQYF
DNA: TGTGCCAGCAGTGAAGCCGGGACCCCCTACGAGCAGTACTTC
V: TRBV25-1
J: TRBJ2-7
size: .
D: .

CDR3: CASSLSPLGTIYF
DNA: TGTGCCAGCAGTTTATCTCCCCTCGGAACCATATATTTT
V: TRBV28
J: TRBJ1-3
size: .
D: .

CDR3: CASSFDPASGSANTGELFF
DNA: TGTGCCAGCAGCTTCGACCCGGCTAGCGGGAGCGCGAACACCGGGGAGCTGTTTTTT
V: TRBV9
J: TRBJ2-2
size: .
D: TRBD2

CDR3: CASSLAGQGAYTF
DNA: TGTGCCAGCAGCTTAGCGGGACAGGGGGCCTACACCTTC
V: TRBV7-9
J: TRBJ1-2
size: .
D: TRBD1

CDR3: CASRPGQLNYGYTF
DNA: TGTGCCAGCCGACCGGGACAGCTTAACTATGGCTACACCTTC
V: TRBV28
J: TRBJ1-2
size: .
D: TRBD1

CDR3: CASRASGSNEQFF
DNA: TGTGCCAGCCGGGCTAGCGGGAGCAATGAGCAGTTCTTC
V: TRBV7-3
J: TRBJ2-1
size: .
D: TRBD2

CDR3: CASSPQGSTGELFF
DNA: TGTGCCAGCAGCCCACAGGGGTCCACCGGGGAGCTGTTTTTT
V: TRBV14
J: TRBJ2-2
size: .
D: TRBD1

CDR3: CASSLVREAEEQFF
DNA: TGTGCCAGCAGCTTAGTTCGGGAGGCGGAGGAGCAGTTCTTC
V: TRBV7-2
J: TRBJ2-1
size: .
D: TRBD2

CDR3: CAIKDREDQPQHF
DNA: TGTGCCATCAAGGACAGGGAGGATCAGCCCCAGCATTTT
V: TRBV10-3
J: TRBJ1-5
size: .
D: TRBD1

CDR3: CASSLVGGWNQPQHF
DNA: TGTGCCAGCAGCTTGGTGGGGGGTTGGAATCAGCCCCAGCATTTT
V: TRBV5-5
J: TRBJ1-5
size: .
D: .

CDR3: CASSIFGLQAPPGELFF
DNA: TGTGCCAGTAGTATTTTCGGGCTCCAAGCGCCCCCCGGGGAGCTGTTTTTT
V: TRBV19
J: TRBJ2-2
size: .
D: .

CDR3: CASSVVGGGADTQYF
DNA: TGTGCCAGCAGCGTAGTGGGCGGCGGCGCAGATACGCAGTATTTT
V: TRBV9
J: TRBJ2-3
size: .
D: .

CDR3: CASSPPQGMGYEQYF
DNA: TGTGCCAGCTCACCCCCCCAGGGTATGGGGTACGAGCAGTACTTC
V: TRBV18
J: TRBJ2-7
size: .
D: .

CDR3: CASSLKRDVGTGELFF
DNA: TGTGCCAGCAGCTTAAAGCGGGACGTGGGGACCGGGGAGCTGTTTTTT
V: TRBV7-9
J: TRBJ2-2
size: .
D: TRBD2

CDR3: CASSSDRGYEQYF
DNA: TGTGCCAGCAGCTCGGACAGGGGGTACGAGCAGTACTTC
V: TRBV11-3
J: TRBJ2-7
size: .
D: TRBD1

CDR3: CASSPAETQYF
DNA: TGTGCCAGCAGCCCCGCGGAGACCCAGTACTTC
V: TRBV11-2
J: TRBJ2-5
size: .
D: .

CDR3: CASSPAGGHGYTF
DNA: TGTGCCAGCAGCCCAGCTGGGGGGCACGGCTACACCTTC
V: TRBV28
J: TRBJ1-2
size: .
D: .

CDR3: CASHRAGSTDTQYF
DNA: TGTGCCAGCCACCGGGCTGGTAGCACAGATACGCAGTATTTT
V: TRBV6-5
J: TRBJ2-3
size: .
D: .

CDR3: CASSPRGLLRGTDTQYF
DNA: TGTGCCAGCAGCCCGAGGGGGCTCCTGAGGGGCACAGATACGCAGTATTTT
V: TRBV5-6
J: TRBJ2-3
size: .
D: TRBD1

CDR3: CATSIRRDRAFYEQYF
DNA: TGTGCCACCAGCATCCGCCGGGACAGGGCTTTCTACGAGCAGTACTTC
V: TRBV15
J: TRBJ2-7
size: .
D: TRBD1

CDR3: CAISTSTGIGYEQYF
DNA: TGTGCCATCAGTACATCGACAGGGATCGGCTACGAGCAGTACTTC
V: TRBV10-3
J: TRBJ2-7
size: .
D: TRBD1

CDR3: CASSSGRRNSNQPQHF
DNA: TGTGCCAGCAGTTCGGGACGGAGAAATAGCAATCAGCCCCAGCATTTT
V: TRBV6-6
J: TRBJ1-5
size: .
D: .

CDR3: CASSLDGNQPQHF
DNA: TGTGCCAGCAGCTTGGACGGGAATCAGCCCCAGCATTTT
V: TRBV5-8
J: TRBJ1-5
size: .
D: .